Following are 25 T cell receptor beta chains from one sample sequenced in a study of blood T cell repertoires in COVID-19. Clones were read by immunoSEQ multiplex PCR, and TCRdb kept only the in-frame ones, dropping some. The table has 170,000 or so clones, more than 75% seen once. Sequencing was performed on PBMCs or T cells enriched from blood (not recorded which). The receptors were sampled from a woman between 45 and 65 years old who had recovered from COVID-19.

V is TRBV9 and J is TRBJ2-3, with D perhaps matching TRBD1 (6 bases). CDR3 length: 18 residues. Trimming pared 0 bases from V and 4 bases from J, leaving 21 bases between. From germline, CDR1 is SGDLS and CDR2 YYNGEE. This chain's CDR3 is CASSVGGGDIVLADTQYF. In DNA, the CDR3 is TGTGCCAGCAGCGTAGGAGGGGGTGATATTGTGTTAGCAGATACGCAGTATTTT.

This chain joins TRBV4-1 and TRBJ2-7, with 16 bases lining up with TRBD2. CDR3 size: 16 residues. With V trimmed by 5 bases and J by 4 bases, 5 bases remained unmatched. The germline gives CDR1 MGHRA, CDR2 YSYEKL. The CDR3 loop reads CASSLGLAGGPYEQYF. The DNA of the CDR3 is TGCGCCAGCAGCTTGGGACTAGCGGGAGGGCCTTACGAGCAGTACTTC.

J is TRBJ2-3 and V is TRBV6-4; TRBD2 might be the D (5 bases). V lost 0 bases and J lost 4, with 11 bases in between. This CDR3 region has 15 residues. The germline gives CDR1 MRHNA, CDR2 SNTAGT. The CDR3 DNA reads TGTGCCAGCAGTGACTCGGGTGAAGCGGCAGATACGCAGTATTTT. It translates to CASSDSGEAADTQYF.

The chain is built from TRBV4-3 and TRBJ2-1; tentatively, D is TRBD2 (6 bases). V dropped 4 bases and J dropped 8 bases, with 18 bases sitting between them. CDR3 length: 15 amino acids. Germline V lookup: CDR1 LGHNA, CDR2 YSLEER. CDR3 sequence reads: CASSPHAGAGYEQFF. DNA for the CDR3: TGCGCCAGCAGCCCCCACGCCGGGGCGGGATATGAGCAGTTCTTC.

The rearrangement links TRBV9 to TRBJ2-5; maybe TRBD2 (5 bases). The germline CDR1 and CDR2 sequences are SGDLS and YYNGEE. This CDR3 is built from 15 residues. Trimming cost V 0 bases and J 5 bases, with 14 bases left between them. The CDR3 here is CASSVEIGSYETQYF. CDR3 nucleotide sequence: TGTGCCAGCAGCGTAGAGATAGGGAGTTACGAGACCCAGTACTTC.

This clone has just a few counts. V and J are TRBV18 and TRBJ1-2; 8 nucleotides match TRBD1. The CDR3 covers 13 residues. In germline, CDR1 is KGHSH, CDR2 LQKENI. Losses at the gene ends were 2 bases for V and 8 bases for J; bases not matched to a gene: 4. The CDR3 bases are TGTGCCAGCTCACCAGCGACAGGGGAGGGCTACACCTTC. Translating gives CASSPATGEGYTF.

V usage is TRBV18 and J usage is TRBJ1-2, with unresolved D. Germline V gene lookup returns CDR1 KGHSH and CDR2 LQKENI. There are 15 residues in the CDR3. Trimming stripped 2 bases from V and 3 bases from J, with 13 bases between. CDR3 coding DNA: TGTGCCAGCTCACCAGACGGGAGGGCCGACTATGGCTACACCTTC. It encodes CASSPDGRADYGYTF.

This clone was found many times. The J gene is TRBJ1-3, the V gene TRBV5-6, with 7 bases that match TRBD1. V shed 2 bases, J shed 0 bases, and the junction held 5 bases outside the gene matches. Looked up from germline, CDR1 is SGHDT and CDR2 is YYEEEE. This CDR3 contains 16 residues. The CDR3 DNA reads TGTGCCAGCAGCTTAGAGGGGGCGACCTCTGGAAACACCATATATTTT. Its translation is CASSLEGATSGNTIYF.

The genes are TRBV30 and TRBJ2-4, with D maybe TRBD2 (5 bases). The germline V gene encodes CDR1 GTSNPN and CDR2 SVGIG (reference sequence). V was shortened by 8 bases and J by 0 bases, with 17 bases between the two germline ends. CDR3 length: 15 residues. DNA of the CDR3: TGTGCCGGAGATTTCGGGGTACTAGCCAAAAACATTCAGTACTTC. This sequence encodes CAGDFGVLAKNIQYF.

This chain connects TRBV15 to TRBJ1-5, with D possibly TRBD1 on 5 matching bases. The ends were cut back, 0 bases at V and 2 bases at J, with 8 bases in the middle. Germline V lookup: CDR1 LNHNV, CDR2 YYDKDF (reference sequence). This CDR3 region has 15 residues. The CDR3, as DNA: TGTGCCACCAGCAGAGATGGGGCCGGCAATCAGCCCCAGCATTTT. This gives the protein CATSRDGAGNQPQHF.

The chain combines TRBV7-6 with TRBJ1-5; D is unclear. Germline CDR1 is SGHVS and CDR2 is FNYEAQ. This CDR3 is 14 amino acids long. Trimming stripped 1 base from V and 6 bases from J, with 10 bases between. In nucleotides, the CDR3 is TGTGCCAGCAGCTTAGGTCCAGGTGGTCAGCCCCAGCATTTT. Translating gives CASSLGPGGQPQHF.

The chain recombines TRBV6-2 or TRBV6-3 with TRBJ1-2, with TRBD1 identical over 10 bases. Unmatched junction bases numbered 6, after V lost 6 bases and J lost 14 bases. The germline CDR1 and CDR2 sequences are MNHEY and SVGEGT. The CDR3 length is 11 residues. CDR3 coding DNA: TGTGCCAGCAGCCGGGACAGGGGCTTAACCTTC. Translated, it gives CASSRDRGLTF.

The genes are TRBV19 and TRBJ1-2; the D gene is possibly TRBD1 (5 bases). Trimming took 3 bases from V and 2 from J, leaving 13 bases between them. Germline-derived CDR1 and CDR2 are LNHDA and SQIVND (reference sequence). The CDR3 has 15 amino acids. CDR3 nucleotides: TGTGCCAGTAGTATTATTTCGTCAGGGAACTATGGCTACACCTTC. Translation gives CASSIISSGNYGYTF.

The chain recombines TRBV7-9 with TRBJ2-2, with D perhaps matching TRBD2 (5 bases). Germline CDR1 is SEHNR and CDR2 is FQNEAQ (reference sequence). The germline V and J ends were trimmed by 5 bases and 7 bases, with 20 bases remaining between them. CDR3 length equals 16 residues. The DNA for the CDR3 is TGTGCCAGCAGCCTCCCCGGCGCTAGCCTGAACGGGGAGCTGTTTTTT. This gives the protein CASSLPGASLNGELFF.

The chain uses TRBV6-1 and TRBJ2-7; 7 bases line up with TRBD2. The CDR3 loop spans 14 amino acids. Germline CDR1 and CDR2: MNHNS and SASEGT. V shed 3 bases and J 5 bases; nucleotides not matched to a gene: 7. In DNA, the CDR3 is TGTGCCAGCAGTGAGAGTTGGGGGGGAGACGAGCAGTACTTC. Its protein product is CASSESWGGDEQYF.

The chain couples TRBV11-2 to TRBJ2-7; no clear D gene. Per the germline V gene, CDR1 is SGHAT and CDR2 is FQNNGV. Trimming took off 5 bases at V and 6 bases at J, with 11 bases between the two ends. This CDR3 comprises 12 residues. CDR3 amino acids: CASSPSRVEQYF. In nucleotides, the CDR3 is TGTGCCAGCAGCCCCTCCCGCGTCGAGCAGTACTTC.

This clone has only one observation. V gene TRBV7-9 combines with J gene TRBJ1-4; 8 bases agree with TRBD1. The J segment lost 8 bases and the V segment lost 1 base, leaving 6 bases of the junction unmatched. The germline gives CDR1 SEHNR, CDR2 FQNEAQ (reference sequence). The CDR3 consists of 15 residues. CDR3 residues: CASSLGDRLNEKLFF. The CDR3 DNA reads TGTGCCAGCAGCTTAGGGGACAGGCTTAACGAAAAACTGTTTTTT.

This chain joins TRBV7-9 and TRBJ1-6; 7 bases are shared with TRBD1. V lost 5 bases and J lost 7; bases outside the gene matches: 8. Per germline, CDR1 SEHNR and CDR2 FQNEAQ (reference sequence). The length of the CDR3 is 15 residues. Written as DNA, the CDR3 is TGTGCCAGCAGCGCCTTGACAGGGCCGAATTCACCCCTCCACTTT. This sequence encodes CASSALTGPNSPLHF. The whole variable domain, filled in from reference TRBV7-9 and TRBJ1-6, reads DTGVSQNPRHKITKRGQNVTFRCDPISEHNRLYWYRQTLGQGPEFLTYFQNEAQLEKSRLLSDRFSAERPKGSFSTLEIQRTEQGDSAMYLCASSALTGPNSPLHFGNGTRLTVT.

This rearrangement joins TRBV9 to TRBJ2-1; D might be TRBD2 (5 bases). Germline CDR1 and CDR2: SGDLS and YYNGEE. The CDR3 covers 14 residues. Trimming stripped 5 bases from V and 3 bases from J, with 12 bases between. The CDR3 reads CASSGSGYYNEQFF. DNA for the CDR3: TGTGCCAGCAGTGGATCGGGATACTACAATGAGCAGTTCTTC.

The CDR3 nucleotides are TGTGCCAGCAGCGTAGGCTGGGGGACAGGGGGGAAGCAGTACTTC. Residues: CASSVGWGTGGKQYF. The chain employs TRBV9 and TRBJ2-7; 11 positions match TRBD1. After removal of 0 bases from V and 8 bases from J, the junction contained 7 bases not matched to a gene. Germline loops: CDR1 SGDLS, CDR2 YYNGEE. This CDR3 contains 15 residues.

The V call is TRBV29-1, the J call TRBJ2-7; 8 positions agree with TRBD2. The J segment lost 6 bases and the V segment lost 6 bases, leaving 13 bases of the junction unmatched. CDR1 is SQVTM, CDR2 ANQGSEA, per germline. CDR3 length: 14 residues. The CDR3 sequence is CSVVSRGRSLEQYF. In nucleotides, the CDR3 is TGCAGCGTCGTCTCCCGCGGGAGGTCGCTCGAGCAGTACTTC.

The CDR3 region is CASTHRSGTYYEQYF. CDR3 bases: TGTGCCAGCACCCACAGATCCGGGACATACTACGAGCAGTACTTC. V is TRBV7-2 and J is TRBJ2-7; possibly TRBD1 for D (6 bases). Per germline, CDR1 SGHTA and CDR2 FQGNSA. This CDR3 has 15 residues. Deletions cut 7 bases from V and 3 bases from J, with 19 bases between.

The rearrangement uses TRBV28 and TRBJ1-2; 10 nucleotides align to TRBD1. V was pared by 6 bases and J by 8 bases, with 6 bases of the junction left unmatched. The CDR3 consists of 13 residues. Germline assignment: CDR1 MDHEN and CDR2 SYDVKM. CDR3 in amino acids: CASRAGQGGGYTF. DNA of the CDR3: TGTGCCAGCAGGGCCGGACAGGGGGGCGGCTACACCTTC.

The CDR3 sequence: CAWKGQGRRNQPQHF. The CDR3 nucleotides read TGTGCCTGGAAGGGTCAGGGGCGTCGCAATCAGCCCCAGCATTTT. The V gene is TRBV30, the J gene TRBJ1-5, with D maybe TRBD1 (6 bases). Germline V CDR1 and CDR2: GTSNPN, SVGIG (reference sequence). This CDR3 has 15 amino acids. V dropped 4 bases and J dropped 2 bases, with 15 bases sitting between them.

The gene calls are TRBV7-8 and TRBJ1-5; D remains ambiguous. Looked up from germline, CDR1 is SGHVS and CDR2 is FQNEAQ. Trimming removed 1 base from V and 5 bases from J, with 12 bases in between. The CDR3 sequence is 15 residues long. CDR3 sequence reads: CASSLGLEGYQPQHF. Here the CDR3 DNA reads TGTGCCAGCAGCTTAGGGTTAGAGGGCTATCAGCCCCAGCATTTT.